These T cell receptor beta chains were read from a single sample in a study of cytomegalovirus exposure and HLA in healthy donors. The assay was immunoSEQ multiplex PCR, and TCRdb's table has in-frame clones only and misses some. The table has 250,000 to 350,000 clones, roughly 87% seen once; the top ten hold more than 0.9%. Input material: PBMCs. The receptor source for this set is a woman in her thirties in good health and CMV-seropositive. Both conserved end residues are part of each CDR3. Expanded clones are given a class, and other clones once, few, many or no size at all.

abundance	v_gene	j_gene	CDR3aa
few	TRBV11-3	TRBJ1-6	CASSSGQAGSPLHF
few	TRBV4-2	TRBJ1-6	CASSQQMGALGSPLHF
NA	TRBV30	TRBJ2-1	CAWSGGRPLDEQFF
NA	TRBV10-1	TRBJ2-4	CASSEVCSLRNLAKNIQYF
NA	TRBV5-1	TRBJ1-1	CASSSAINTEAFF
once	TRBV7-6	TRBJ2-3	CASSLAPGEDTQYF
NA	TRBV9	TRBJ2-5	CASSSLAGGPQTQYF
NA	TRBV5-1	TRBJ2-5	CASSLGGLAEGETQYF
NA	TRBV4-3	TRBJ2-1	CASSQEGTGGNEQFF
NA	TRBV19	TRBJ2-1	CASSIDRVNEQFF
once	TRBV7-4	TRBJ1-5	CASSRPSGTEPPQHF
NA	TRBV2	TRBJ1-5	CASRAGSNQPQHF
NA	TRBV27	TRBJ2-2	CASSLYWASGSLGDTGELFF
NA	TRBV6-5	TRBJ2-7	CASSYQGPSSYEQYF
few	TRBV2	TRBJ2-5	CASIQGQGSRRYQETQYF
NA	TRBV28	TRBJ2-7	CASSPTGTGNEQYF
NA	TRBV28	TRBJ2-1	CASSRSGGVNEQFF
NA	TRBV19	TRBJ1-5	CASSEGAQPNQPQHF
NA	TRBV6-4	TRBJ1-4	CASSDDGLLPEKLFF
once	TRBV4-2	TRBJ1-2	CASSQQPSNYGYTF
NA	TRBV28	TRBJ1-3	CASSIHRDRNTIYF
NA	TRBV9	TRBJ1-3	CASSTRTASSGNTIYF
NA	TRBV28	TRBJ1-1	CASRGTGGKGAFF
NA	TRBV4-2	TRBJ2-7	CASSQDLAGTYEQYF
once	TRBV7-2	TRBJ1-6	CASSQRQGGSDLHF
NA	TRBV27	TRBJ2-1	CASSLRGQGVEFF
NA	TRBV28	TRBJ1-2	CASTRDVYGYTF
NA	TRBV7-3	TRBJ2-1	CASSVRPGRRRQFF
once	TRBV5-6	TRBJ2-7	CASSSTGPSSEQYF
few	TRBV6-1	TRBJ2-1	CASTEGAGGGNEQFF
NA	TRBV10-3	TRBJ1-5	CAIRAQELNQPQHF
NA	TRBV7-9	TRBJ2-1	CASSLVAADNEQFF
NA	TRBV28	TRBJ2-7	CASDLGRRGNYEQYF
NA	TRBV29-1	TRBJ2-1	CSVLTGETSLNEQFF
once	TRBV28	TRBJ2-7	CASRDWDSSYEQYF
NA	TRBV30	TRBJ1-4	CAWSRDRGHEKLFF
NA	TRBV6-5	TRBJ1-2	CASRKTGGVDGYTF
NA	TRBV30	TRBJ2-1	CAWSEQPNSEQFF
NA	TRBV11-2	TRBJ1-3	CASSLGGQFFSGNTIYF
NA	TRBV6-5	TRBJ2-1	CASSYKGGRRNEQFF
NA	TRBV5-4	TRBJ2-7	CASSVWGQGGEQYF
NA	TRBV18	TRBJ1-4	CASSPQGTATNEKLFF
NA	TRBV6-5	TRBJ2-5	CASRRSTVQETQYF
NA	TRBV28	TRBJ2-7	CASSYRTTPTSYEQYF
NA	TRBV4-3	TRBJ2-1	CASSQVAGGIYNEQFF
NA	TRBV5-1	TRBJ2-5	CASSFWGQETQYF
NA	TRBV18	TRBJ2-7	CASSPSGRTPEEQYF
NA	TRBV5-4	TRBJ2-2	CASSPPDRGGTGELFF
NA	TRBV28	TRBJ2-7	CASISAANYEQYF
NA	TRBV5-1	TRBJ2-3	CASSPGGLAGTDTQYF
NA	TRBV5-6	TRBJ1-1	CASSEGQAYTEAFF
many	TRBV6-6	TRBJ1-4	CASSTGEKLFF
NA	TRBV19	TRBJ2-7	CASRTDGTSTYEQYF
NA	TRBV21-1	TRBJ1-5	CASSQGTPVSNQPQHF
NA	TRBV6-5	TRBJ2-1	CASSYSSSSYNEQFF
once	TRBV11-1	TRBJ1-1	CASSLASANTEAFF
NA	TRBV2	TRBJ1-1	CAGWTGGGTEAFF
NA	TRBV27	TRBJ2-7	CASSNPGGEQYF
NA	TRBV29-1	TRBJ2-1	CSVEETSGIDNEQFF
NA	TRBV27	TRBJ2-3	CASSAQRGTDTQYF